What follows are 19 T cell receptor beta chains derived from one specimen sequenced in a study of blood T cell repertoires in COVID-19. TCRdb keeps only in-frame clones here, not all; method: immunoSEQ multiplex PCR. The table shows 200,000 or so clones, with 70% to 90% occurring only once. Sequencing was carried out using PBMCs or T cells enriched from blood (not recorded which). These TCRs come from a woman aged 40 to 50 with acute COVID-19.

V usage is TRBV10-3 and J usage is TRBJ1-1, with a tentative D call TRBD1 (5 bases). Per germline, CDR1 ENHRY and CDR2 SYGVKD. This CDR3 has 11 residues. V lost 4 bases and J lost 8, with 8 bases in between. DNA for the CDR3: TGTGCCATCAGTGGACAGACCGAAGCTTTCTTT. Translating gives CAISGQTEAFF.

The rearrangement uses TRBV3-1 (or the pseudogene TRBV3-2) and TRBJ2-1; 7 bases fit TRBD2. V lost 0 bases to trimming and J lost 14 bases; unmatched junction nucleotides: 7. CDR3 size: 13 residues. Germline V CDR1 and CDR2: LGHDT, YNNKEL (reference sequence). CDR3 sequence reads: CASSQDGAGREFF. CDR3 DNA: TGTGCCAGCAGCCAAGATGGAGCGGGAAGGGAGTTCTTC.

The chain employs TRBV9 and TRBJ1-3; the D gene is possibly TRBD1 (5 bases). The CDR3 covers 15 residues. Trimming cost V 3 bases and J 0 bases, with 10 bases left between them. Germline V gene lookup returns CDR1 SGDLS and CDR2 YYNGEE. The CDR3: CASSGDLFSGNTIYF. CDR3 coding DNA: TGTGCCAGCAGCGGGGACTTGTTCTCTGGAAACACCATATATTTT.

Remarks on this clone: One junction end disagrees with the germline gene, perhaps due to a read error. The chain joins TRBV29-1 to TRBJ1-2; D unclear. The CDR3 has 13 amino acids. Germline V gives CDR1 SQVTM, CDR2 ANQGSEA. For the CDR3, the DNA is TGCAGCGTTGAAGATTTAACAGACTATAGCTACACCTTC. Its translation: CSVEDLTDYSYTF.

A remark on this clone: One end of the junction is discordant with germline, which a read error may explain. This chain links TRBV20-1 with TRBJ1-2; 10 nucleotides match TRBD1. The CDR3 covers 11 residues. Per germline, CDR1 DFQATT and CDR2 SNEGSKA (reference sequence). CDR3 coding DNA: TGCAGTGCTAGGGCAACGGACAGGGGGGGATTC. Amino acids: CSARATDRGGF.

This chain links TRBV6-2 or TRBV6-3 with TRBJ1-6; D unresolved. Between the trimmed V and J ends, which lost 2 bases and 8 bases, there was a span of 19 bases. This CDR3 is 17 amino acids long. Per germline, CDR1 MNHEY and CDR2 SVGEGT. The CDR3 reads CASSYVQVADDDSPLHF. DNA of the CDR3: TGTGCCAGCAGTTACGTTCAGGTGGCAGATGATGATTCACCCCTCCACTTT.

This clone appeared a single time. The chain links TRBV30 to TRBJ1-2, with TRBD1 matching over 7 bases. J was trimmed by 8 bases and V by 5 bases; bases with no gene match: 11. The CDR3 totals 13 residues. Looked up from germline, CDR1 is GTSNPN and CDR2 is SVGIG (reference sequence). The CDR3 loop is CAWGGGGLSGYTF. Written as DNA, the CDR3 is TGTGCCTGGGGCGGAGGGGGCCTCTCGGGCTACACCTTC.

This chain joins TRBV7-8 and TRBJ1-6; D not resolved. The V end lost 1 base, the J end lost 4 bases, and 8 bases lay between the germline ends. The CDR3 extends over 15 amino acids. CDR1 and CDR2 from the germline V gene are SGHVS and FQNEAQ. The chain's CDR3 is CASSLEQFYNSPLHF. In DNA form, the CDR3 reads TGTGCCAGCAGCTTAGAACAGTTTTATAATTCACCCCTCCACTTT. The full variable domain, rest sourced from reference TRBV7-8 and TRBJ1-6, is GAGVSQSPRYKVAKRGQDVALRCDPISGHVSLFWYQQALGQGPEFLTYFQNEAQLDKSGLPSDRFFAERPEGSVSTLKIQRTQQEDSAVYLCASSLEQFYNSPLHFGNGTRLTVT.

V gene TRBV6-5 combines with J gene TRBJ1-6, with 9 bases fitting TRBD1. Unmatched junction bases numbered 9, after V lost 5 bases and J lost 10 bases. This CDR3 comprises 15 residues. Germline lookup yields CDR1 MNHEY and CDR2 SVGAGI. CDR3 protein: CASSPGQGYWSPLHF. The DNA of the CDR3 is TGTGCCAGCAGTCCGGGACAGGGTTACTGGTCACCCCTCCACTTT.

The rearrangement uses TRBV19 and TRBJ1-2; TRBD1 matches at 7 bases. Germline lookup yields CDR1 LNHDA and CDR2 SQIVND (reference sequence). CDR3 length: 14 amino acids. Germline trimming cut 7 bases from V and 2 bases from J; bases unmatched to any gene: 7. The CDR3 spells CASIPGQHNYGYTF. The CDR3 DNA reads as TGTGCCAGTATTCCGGGACAGCACAACTATGGCTACACCTTC.

This clone has only a few counts. The chain is built from TRBV7-2 and TRBJ1-5; tentatively, D is TRBD1 (5 bases). The germline gives CDR1 SGHTA, CDR2 FQGNSA. The V end lost 1 base, the J end lost 5 bases, and 12 bases lay between the germline ends. This CDR3 contains 15 residues. CDR3 DNA sequence: TGTGCCAGCAGCTTAGTTATATCAGGGTATCAGCCCCAGCATTTT. Protein sequence: CASSLVISGYQPQHF.

The chain couples TRBV7-3 to TRBJ2-1, with 7 bases lining up with TRBD1. The CDR3 loop spans 15 amino acids. The germline gives CDR1 SGHTA, CDR2 FQGTGA. Trimming cost V 4 bases and J 0 bases; bases outside gene matches: 3. The chain's CDR3 is CASSSDRSSYNEQFF. DNA for the CDR3: TGTGCCAGCAGCTCGGACAGGAGCTCCTACAATGAGCAGTTCTTC.

The chain is built from TRBV12-3 or TRBV12-4 and TRBJ1-4, with a tentative D call TRBD1 (5 bases). CDR3 length equals 13 residues. The V and J ends lost 1 base and 8 bases respectively, with 8 bases between them. The CDR3 DNA is TGTGCCAGCAGTTTAGTGGGGCGCGAAAAACTGTTTTTT. Translated: CASSLVGREKLFF.

The chain combines TRBV4-1 with TRBJ1-2; a weak D match, TRBD1 (5 bases). V was cut by 4 bases and J by 3 bases, with 12 bases left in between. The CDR3 sequence is 14 residues long. Germline lookup yields CDR1 MGHRA and CDR2 YSYEKL. The chain's CDR3 is CASSPAGVDYGYTF. The CDR3 coding sequence is TGCGCCAGCAGCCCGGCGGGGGTAGACTATGGCTACACCTTC.

The chain links TRBV5-6 to TRBJ1-2; 10 bases match TRBD1. The CDR3 is 13 residues long. Germline CDR1 reads SGHDT; CDR2 reads YYEEEE. V lost 4 bases and J lost 5; bases outside the gene matches: 2. The CDR3 DNA reads TGTGCCAGCAGCGTGGACAGGGGGTATGGCTACACCTTC. Protein: CASSVDRGYGYTF.

The gene calls are TRBV5-8 and TRBJ1-2, with a possible D match to TRBD1 (6 bases). The CDR3 has 13 amino acids. From germline, CDR1 is SGHTS and CDR2 YDEGEE. V was shortened by 1 base and J by 3 bases, with 7 bases between the two germline ends. The CDR3 DNA follows: TGTGCCAGCAGCTTGAACAGGGACTATGGCTACACCTTC. Translating gives CASSLNRDYGYTF.

This chain joins TRBV19 and TRBJ2-3; D remains ambiguous. With 6 bases removed from V and 2 bases from J, the gap between germline ends came to 6 bases. The CDR3 has 12 residues. Germline values: CDR1 LNHDA, CDR2 SQIVND (reference sequence). The CDR3 sequence is CASSLLTDTQYF. The DNA for the CDR3 is TGTGCCAGTAGCCTACTCACAGATACGCAGTATTTT.

The V gene is TRBV10-1, the J gene TRBJ1-2; D might be TRBD1 (5 bases). The V end was cut by 3 bases, the J end by 4 bases, with 12 bases between. The CDR3 is 14 amino acids. Germline CDR1 is WNHNN and CDR2 is SYGVQD (reference sequence). This CDR3 is CASSEQVGSYGYTF. CDR3 nucleotide sequence: TGCGCCAGCAGTGAACAGGTAGGATCCTATGGCTACACCTTC.

The chain couples TRBV15 to TRBJ2-2, with 9 bases aligning to TRBD1. Germline CDR1 LNHNV, CDR2 YYDKDF (reference sequence). The CDR3 totals 15 residues. V trimming: 8 bases; J trimming: 6 bases; junction bases outside the gene matches: 10. The CDR3 spells CATEPGQGKSGELFF. CDR3 bases: TGTGCCACCGAACCGGGACAGGGTAAATCCGGGGAGCTGTTTTTT. Drawing the rest from reference TRBV15 and TRBJ2-2, the complete variable domain is DAMVIQNPRYQVTQFGKPVTLSCSQTLNHNVMYWYQQKSSQAPKLLFHYYDKDFNNEADTPDNFQSRRPNTSFCFLDIRSPGLGDTAMYLCATEPGQGKSGELFFGEGSRLTVL.